This TCR beta chain originates from a study of CD8 T cells in Susac syndrome. The RNA input was about 0.5 to 1 ug, and it was reverse transcribed with random hexamers. Amplification of TCR beta CDR3 used immunoSEQ multiplex PCR across 54 Vbeta and 13 Jbeta. Each CDR3 protein is one row after TCRdb ran MiXCR on the immunoSEQ multiplex PCR reads. The sample holds about 81,000 distinct CDR3 sequences, 94% seen once. CDR1 and CDR2 from the germline V gene are SGHTA and FQGTGA. The CDR3 loop spans 24 amino acids. Trimming took 1 base from V and 1 from J; bases not matched to a gene: 26. The authors sequenced TCR beta from blood CD8+ and CD4+ T cells.

Specimen: CD8+ T cells from PBMCs. The rearrangement uses TRBV7-3 and TRBJ2-4, with TRBD1 matching over 9 bases. The TCR comes from a human donor with Susac syndrome. The CDR3 protein is CASSLKANRPYANPQGAAKNIQYF. In DNA form, the CDR3 reads TGTGCCAGCAGCTTAAAGGCGAATCGACCGTACGCGAATCCACAGGGGGCTGCCAAAAACATTCAGTACTTC. Together with reference TRBV7-3 and TRBJ2-4, the CDR3 gives the full variable domain: GAGVSQTPSNKVTEKGKYVELRCDPISGHTALYWYRQSLGQGPEFLIYFQGTGAADDSGLPNDRFFAVRPEGSVSTLKIQRTERGDSAVYLCASSLKANRPYANPQGAAKNIQYFGAGTRLSVL.